The sample holds a few counts of the clone carrying this T cell receptor (beta chain). TCRdb re-called the RT-PCR reads with MiXCR, one entry per CDR3 protein. The table lists around 200,000 distinct CDR3 sequences, more than 10% of them singletons, with 25% to 35% in the top ten. The entry originates in a study of response to subunit inactivated influenza vaccine. Germline-derived CDR1 and CDR2 are MNHNS and SASEGT. V was trimmed by 5 bases and J by 2 bases, leaving 10 bases between them. This CDR3 has 15 residues. This same sample was also taken into another study, of T cells expressing NK-cell markers. That investigation notes: The TCR beta cDNA came from 5'RACE template switching with UMIs.

The chain joins TRBV6-1 to TRBJ2-6; D unresolved. The TCR comes from a man aged 50 to 59 who received an inactivated influenza vaccine. The sequencing used CD8+ T cells sorted from PBMCs, collected 11 to 12 days after vaccination. The CDR3: CASSIIAPGANVLTF. CDR3 coding DNA: TGTGCCAGCAGTATCATAGCCCCTGGGGCCAACGTCCTGACTTTC.